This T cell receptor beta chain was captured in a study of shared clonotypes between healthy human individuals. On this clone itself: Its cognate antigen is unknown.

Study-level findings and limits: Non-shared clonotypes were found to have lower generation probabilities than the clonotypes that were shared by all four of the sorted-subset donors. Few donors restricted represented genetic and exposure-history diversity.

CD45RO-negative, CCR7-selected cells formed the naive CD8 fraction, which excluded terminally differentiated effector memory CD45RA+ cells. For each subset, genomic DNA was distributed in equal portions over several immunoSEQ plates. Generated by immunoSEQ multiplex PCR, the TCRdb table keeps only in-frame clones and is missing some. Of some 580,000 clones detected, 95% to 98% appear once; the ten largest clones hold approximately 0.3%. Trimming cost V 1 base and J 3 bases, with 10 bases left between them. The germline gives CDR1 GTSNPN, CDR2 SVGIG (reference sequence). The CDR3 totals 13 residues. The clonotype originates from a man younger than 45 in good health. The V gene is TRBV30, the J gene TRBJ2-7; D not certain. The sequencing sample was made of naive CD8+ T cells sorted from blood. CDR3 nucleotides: TGTGCCTGGAGTGGTGATTCCTACTACGAGCAGTACTTC. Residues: CAWSGDSYYEQYF.